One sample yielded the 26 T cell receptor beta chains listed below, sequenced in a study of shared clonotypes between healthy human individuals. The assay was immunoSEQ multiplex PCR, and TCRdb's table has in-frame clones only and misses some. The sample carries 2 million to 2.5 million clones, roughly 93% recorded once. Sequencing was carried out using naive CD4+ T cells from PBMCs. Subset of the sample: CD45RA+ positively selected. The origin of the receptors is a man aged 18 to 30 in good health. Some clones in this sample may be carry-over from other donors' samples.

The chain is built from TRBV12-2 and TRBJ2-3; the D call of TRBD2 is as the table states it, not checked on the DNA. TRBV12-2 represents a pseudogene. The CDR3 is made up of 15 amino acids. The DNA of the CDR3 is TGTGCAAGTCGCTTAGTGGCGGGAGACACAGATACGCAGTATTTT. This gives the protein CASRLVAGDTDTQYF.

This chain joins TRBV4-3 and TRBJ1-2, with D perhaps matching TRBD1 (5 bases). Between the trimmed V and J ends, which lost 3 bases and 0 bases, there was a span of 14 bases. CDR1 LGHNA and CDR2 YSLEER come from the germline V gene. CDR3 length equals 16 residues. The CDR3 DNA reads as TGCGCCAGCAGCCAGGCAGGACACATACCTAACTATGGCTACACCTTC. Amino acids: CASSQAGHIPNYGYTF.

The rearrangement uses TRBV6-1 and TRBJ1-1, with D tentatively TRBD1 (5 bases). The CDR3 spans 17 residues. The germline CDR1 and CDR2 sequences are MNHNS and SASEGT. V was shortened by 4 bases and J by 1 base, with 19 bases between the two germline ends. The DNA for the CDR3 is TGTGCCAGCAGTGGGCCGGGGGTTCCGATACCGAACACTGAAGCTTTCTTT. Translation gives CASSGPGVPIPNTEAFF.

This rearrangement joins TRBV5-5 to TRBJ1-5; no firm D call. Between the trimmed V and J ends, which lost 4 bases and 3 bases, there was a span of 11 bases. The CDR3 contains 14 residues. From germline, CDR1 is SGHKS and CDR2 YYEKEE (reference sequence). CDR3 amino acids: CASSLVVDNQPQHF. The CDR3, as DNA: TGTGCCAGCAGCCTGGTGGTTGACAATCAGCCCCAGCATTTT.

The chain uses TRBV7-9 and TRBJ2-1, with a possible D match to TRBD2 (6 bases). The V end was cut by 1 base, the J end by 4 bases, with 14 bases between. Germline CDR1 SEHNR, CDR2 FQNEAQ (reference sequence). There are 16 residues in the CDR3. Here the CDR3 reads CASSLVVGTRYNEQFF. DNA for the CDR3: TGTGCCAGCAGCTTAGTCGTAGGGACTCGATACAATGAGCAGTTCTTC.

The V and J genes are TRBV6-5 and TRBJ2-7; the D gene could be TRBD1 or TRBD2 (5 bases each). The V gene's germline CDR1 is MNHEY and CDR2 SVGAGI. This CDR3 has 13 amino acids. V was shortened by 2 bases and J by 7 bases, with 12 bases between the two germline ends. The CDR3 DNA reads TGTGCCAGCAGTTACCCAGGGACCATGGAGCAGTACTTC. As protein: CASSYPGTMEQYF.

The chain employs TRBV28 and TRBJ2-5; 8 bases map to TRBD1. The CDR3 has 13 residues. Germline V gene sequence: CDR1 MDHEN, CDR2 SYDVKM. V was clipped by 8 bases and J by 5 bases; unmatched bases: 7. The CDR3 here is CASGRQGSETQYF. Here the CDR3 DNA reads TGTGCCAGCGGGAGACAGGGGTCGGAGACCCAGTACTTC.

The CDR3 DNA reads as TGTGCCAGCAGCGTAGCCACGGCAAATGAGCAGTTCTTC. Residues: CASSVATANEQFF. This rearrangement joins TRBV9 to TRBJ2-1; D is uncertain. Germline V gene sequence: CDR1 SGDLS, CDR2 YYNGEE. This CDR3 is 13 amino acids long. V shed 0 bases and J shed 7 bases, with 8 bases lying between them.

This chain's CDR3 is CASSPQGSGNADTQYF. CDR3 nucleotides: TGTGCCAGCTCACCACAGGGTAGCGGGAATGCGGATACGCAGTATTTT. V and J are TRBV18 and TRBJ2-3, with 8 positions matching TRBD2. The CDR3 is made up of 16 amino acids. CDR1 is KGHSH and CDR2 is LQKENI in the germline V gene. V shed 1 base and J 6 bases; nucleotides not matched to a gene: 9.

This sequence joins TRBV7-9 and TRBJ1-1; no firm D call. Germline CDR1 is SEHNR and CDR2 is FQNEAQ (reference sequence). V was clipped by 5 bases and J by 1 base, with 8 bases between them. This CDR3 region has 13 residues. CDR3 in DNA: TGTGCCAGCAGCGGGCAGGCGAACACTGAAGCTTTCTTT. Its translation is CASSGQANTEAFF. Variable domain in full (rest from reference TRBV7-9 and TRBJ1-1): DTGVSQNPRHKITKRGQNVTFRCDPISEHNRLYWYRQTLGQGPEFLTYFQNEAQLEKSRLLSDRFSAERPKGSFSTLEIQRTEQGDSAMYLCASSGQANTEAFFGQGTRLTVV.

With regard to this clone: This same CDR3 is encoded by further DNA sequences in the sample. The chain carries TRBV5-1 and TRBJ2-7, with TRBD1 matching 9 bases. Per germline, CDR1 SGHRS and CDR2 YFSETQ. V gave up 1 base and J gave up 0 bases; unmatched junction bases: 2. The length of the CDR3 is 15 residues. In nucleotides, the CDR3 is TGCGCCAGCAGCTTGACAGGGGGCTCCTCCTACGAGCAGTACTTC. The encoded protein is CASSLTGGSSYEQYF.

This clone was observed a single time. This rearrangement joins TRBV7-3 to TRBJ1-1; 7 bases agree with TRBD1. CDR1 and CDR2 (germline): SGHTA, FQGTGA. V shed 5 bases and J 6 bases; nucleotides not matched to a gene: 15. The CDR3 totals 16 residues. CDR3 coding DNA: TGTGCCAGCAGCGGCACTGGGAAATCTCAGGGGGCTGAAGCTTTCTTT. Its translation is CASSGTGKSQGAEAFF.

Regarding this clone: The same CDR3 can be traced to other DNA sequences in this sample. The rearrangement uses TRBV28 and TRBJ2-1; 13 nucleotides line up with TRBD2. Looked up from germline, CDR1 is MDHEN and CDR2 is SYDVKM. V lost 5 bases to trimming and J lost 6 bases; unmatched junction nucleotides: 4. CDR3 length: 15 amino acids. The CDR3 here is CASSPTSGRSNEQFF. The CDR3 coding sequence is TGTGCCAGCAGTCCGACTAGCGGGAGGTCCAATGAGCAGTTCTTC.

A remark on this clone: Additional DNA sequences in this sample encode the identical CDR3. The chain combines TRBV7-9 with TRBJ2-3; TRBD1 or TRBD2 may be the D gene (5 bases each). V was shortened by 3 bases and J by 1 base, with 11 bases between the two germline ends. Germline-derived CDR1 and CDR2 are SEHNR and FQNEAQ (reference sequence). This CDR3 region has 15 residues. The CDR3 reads CASSFSGDRTDTQYF. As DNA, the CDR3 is TGTGCCAGCAGCTTCTCCGGGGACCGCACAGATACGCAGTATTTT. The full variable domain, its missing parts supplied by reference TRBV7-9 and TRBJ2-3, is DTGVSQNPRHKITKRGQNVTFRCDPISEHNRLYWYRQTLGQGPEFLTYFQNEAQLEKSRLLSDRFSAERPKGSFSTLEIQRTEQGDSAMYLCASSFSGDRTDTQYFGPGTRLTVL.

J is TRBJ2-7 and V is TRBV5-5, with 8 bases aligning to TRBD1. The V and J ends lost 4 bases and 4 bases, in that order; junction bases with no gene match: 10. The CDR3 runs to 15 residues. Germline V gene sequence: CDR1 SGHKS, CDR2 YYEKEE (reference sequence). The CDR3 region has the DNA TGTGCCAGCAGCCTCTCCGGGACAGGTAATTACGAGCAGTACTTC. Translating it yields CASSLSGTGNYEQYF.

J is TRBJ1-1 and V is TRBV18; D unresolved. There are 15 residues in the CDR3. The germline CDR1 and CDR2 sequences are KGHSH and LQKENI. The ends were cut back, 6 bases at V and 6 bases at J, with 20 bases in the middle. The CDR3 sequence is CASSQALTSGSEAFF. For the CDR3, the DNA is TGTGCCAGCTCCCAAGCCCTGACCTCGGGGTCTGAAGCTTTCTTT.

The CDR3, as DNA: TGTGCCAGCATGGTCGGGGGGCGAGCCCTTGCCGGGGAGCTGTTTTTT. Translated: CASMVGGRALAGELFF. V usage is TRBV7-9 and J usage is TRBJ2-2; tentatively, D is TRBD2 (7 bases). Trimming removed 7 bases from V and 6 bases from J, with 21 bases in between. The germline V gene has CDR1 SEHNR and CDR2 FQNEAQ (reference sequence). CDR3 length: 16 amino acids.

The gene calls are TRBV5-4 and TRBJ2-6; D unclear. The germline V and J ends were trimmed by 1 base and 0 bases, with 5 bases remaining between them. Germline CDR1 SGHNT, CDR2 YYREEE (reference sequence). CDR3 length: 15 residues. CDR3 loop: CASSLRLSGANVLTF. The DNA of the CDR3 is TGTGCCAGCAGCTTGCGACTCTCTGGGGCCAACGTCCTGACTTTC. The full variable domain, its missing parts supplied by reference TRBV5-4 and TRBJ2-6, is ETGVTQSPTHLIKTRGQQVTLRCSSQSGHNTVSWYQQALGQGPQFIFQYYREEENGRGNFPPRFSGLQFPNYSSELNVNALELDDSALYLCASSLRLSGANVLTFGAGSRLTVL.

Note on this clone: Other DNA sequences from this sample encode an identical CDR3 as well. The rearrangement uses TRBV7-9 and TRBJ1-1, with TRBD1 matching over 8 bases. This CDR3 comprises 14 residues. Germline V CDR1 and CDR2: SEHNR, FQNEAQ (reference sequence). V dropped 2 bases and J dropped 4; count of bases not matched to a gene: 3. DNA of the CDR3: TGTGCCAGCAGCTTACAGGGGGCGGGCACTGAAGCTTTCTTT. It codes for CASSLQGAGTEAFF.

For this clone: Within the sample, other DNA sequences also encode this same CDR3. The chain's CDR3 is CASSFGASRTDTQYF. The CDR3 region has the DNA TGTGCCAGCAGTTTTGGGGCTAGCAGGACAGATACGCAGTATTTT. The chain combines TRBV28 with TRBJ2-3; D may correspond to TRBD1 or TRBD2 (5 bases each). The ends were cut back, 3 bases at V and 3 bases at J, with 13 bases in the middle. CDR1 and CDR2 from the germline V gene are MDHEN and SYDVKM. The CDR3 runs to 15 residues. The whole variable domain, filled in from reference TRBV28 and TRBJ2-3, reads DVKVTQSSRYLVKRTGEKVFLECVQDMDHENMFWYRQDPGLGLRLIYFSYDVKMKEKGDIPEGYSVSREKKERFSLILESASTNQTSMYLCASSFGASRTDTQYFGPGTRLTVL.

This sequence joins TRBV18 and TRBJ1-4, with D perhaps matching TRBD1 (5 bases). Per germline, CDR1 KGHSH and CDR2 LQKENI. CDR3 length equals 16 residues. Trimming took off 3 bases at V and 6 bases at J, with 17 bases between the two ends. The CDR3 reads CASSPGHSGYDEKLFF. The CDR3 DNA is TGTGCCAGCTCACCCGGACACTCAGGGTACGATGAAAAACTGTTTTTT.

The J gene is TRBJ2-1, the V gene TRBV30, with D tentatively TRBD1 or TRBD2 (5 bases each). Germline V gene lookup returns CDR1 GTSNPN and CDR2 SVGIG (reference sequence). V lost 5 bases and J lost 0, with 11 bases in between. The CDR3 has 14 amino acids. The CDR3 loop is CAWGDAYSYNEQFF. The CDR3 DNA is TGTGCCTGGGGGGACGCTTACTCCTACAATGAGCAGTTCTTC.

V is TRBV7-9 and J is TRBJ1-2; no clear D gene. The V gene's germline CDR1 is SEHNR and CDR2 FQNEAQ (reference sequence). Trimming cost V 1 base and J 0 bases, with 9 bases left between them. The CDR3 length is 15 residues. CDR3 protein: CASSLVSGTNYGYTF. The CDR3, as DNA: TGTGCCAGCAGCTTAGTTTCAGGAACTAACTATGGCTACACCTTC.

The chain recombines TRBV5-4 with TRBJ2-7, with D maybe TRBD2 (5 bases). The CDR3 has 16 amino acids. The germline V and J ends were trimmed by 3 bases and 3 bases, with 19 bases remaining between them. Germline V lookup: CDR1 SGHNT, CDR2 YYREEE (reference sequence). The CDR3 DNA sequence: TGTGCCAGCAGCTCAAGAACTAGAAAATTAGGCTACGAGCAGTACTTC. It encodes CASSSRTRKLGYEQYF. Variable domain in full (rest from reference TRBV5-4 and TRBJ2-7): ETGVTQSPTHLIKTRGQQVTLRCSSQSGHNTVSWYQQALGQGPQFIFQYYREEENGRGNFPPRFSGLQFPNYSSELNVNALELDDSALYLCASSSRTRKLGYEQYFGPGTRLTVT.

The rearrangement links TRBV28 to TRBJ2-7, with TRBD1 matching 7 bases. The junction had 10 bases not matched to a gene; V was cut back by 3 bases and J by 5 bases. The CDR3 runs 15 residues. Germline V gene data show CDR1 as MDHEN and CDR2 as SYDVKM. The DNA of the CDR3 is TGTGCCAGCAGTTTGGGGCCACAGGGGACGAACGAGCAGTACTTC. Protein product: CASSLGPQGTNEQYF. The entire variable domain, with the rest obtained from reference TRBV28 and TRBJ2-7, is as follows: DVKVTQSSRYLVKRTGEKVFLECVQDMDHENMFWYRQDPGLGLRLIYFSYDVKMKEKGDIPEGYSVSREKKERFSLILESASTNQTSMYLCASSLGPQGTNEQYFGPGTRLTVT.

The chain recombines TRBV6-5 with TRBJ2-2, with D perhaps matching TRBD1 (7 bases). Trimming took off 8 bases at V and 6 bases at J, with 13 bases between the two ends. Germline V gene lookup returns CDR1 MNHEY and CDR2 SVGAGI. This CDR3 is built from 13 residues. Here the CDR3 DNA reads TGTGCCAGCCGACAGGGACTTGCCGGGGAGCTGTTTTTT. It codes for CASRQGLAGELFF.